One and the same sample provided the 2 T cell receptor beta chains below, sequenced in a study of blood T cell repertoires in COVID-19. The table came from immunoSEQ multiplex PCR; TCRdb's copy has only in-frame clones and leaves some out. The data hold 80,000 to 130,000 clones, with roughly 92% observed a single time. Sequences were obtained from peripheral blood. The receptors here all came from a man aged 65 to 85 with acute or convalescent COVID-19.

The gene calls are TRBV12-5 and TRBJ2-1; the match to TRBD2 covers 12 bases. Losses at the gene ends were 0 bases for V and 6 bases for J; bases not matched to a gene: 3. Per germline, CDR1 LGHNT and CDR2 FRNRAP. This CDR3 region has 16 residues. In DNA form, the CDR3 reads TGTGCTAGTGGTTTGGTCCTAGCGGGGGGGGCCAATGAGCAGTTCTTC. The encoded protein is CASGLVLAGGANEQFF. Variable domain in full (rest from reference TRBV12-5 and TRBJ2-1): DARVTQTPRHKVTEMGQEVTMRCQPILGHNTVFWYRQTMMQGLELLAYFRNRAPLDDSGMPKDRFSAEMPDATLATLKIQPSEPRDSAVYFCASGLVLAGGANEQFFGPGTRLTVL.

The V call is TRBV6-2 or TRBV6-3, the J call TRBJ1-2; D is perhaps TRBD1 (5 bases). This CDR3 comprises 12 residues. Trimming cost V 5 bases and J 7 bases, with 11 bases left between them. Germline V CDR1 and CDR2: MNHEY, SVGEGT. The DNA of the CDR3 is TGTGCCAGCAGTGGCAGGGTTGCTGGCTACACCTTC. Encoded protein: CASSGRVAGYTF.